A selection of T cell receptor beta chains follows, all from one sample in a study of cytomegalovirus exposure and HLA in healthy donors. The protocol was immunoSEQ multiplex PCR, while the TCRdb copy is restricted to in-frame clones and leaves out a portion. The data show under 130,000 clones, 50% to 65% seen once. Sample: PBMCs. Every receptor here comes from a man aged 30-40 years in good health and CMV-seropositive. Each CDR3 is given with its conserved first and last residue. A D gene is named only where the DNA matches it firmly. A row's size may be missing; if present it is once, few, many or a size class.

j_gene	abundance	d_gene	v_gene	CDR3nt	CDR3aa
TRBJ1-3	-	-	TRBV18	TGTGCCAGCTCACCACCCAGGCAATCTTTATCTGGAAACACCATATATTTT	CASSPPRQSLSGNTIYF
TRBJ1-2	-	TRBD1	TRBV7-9	TGTGCCAGCAGCTTACAGGGACAGCGAACCAGGGGCTACACCTTC	CASSLQGQRTRGYTF
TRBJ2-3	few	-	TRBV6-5	TGTGCCAGCACCCGAGCGGGCAGGGACACAGATACGCAGTATTTT	CASTRAGRDTDTQYF
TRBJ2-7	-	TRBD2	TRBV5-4	TGTGCCAGCAGCTGGAGGGGACTAGCGGGGGGTATCCCCTACGAGCAGTACTTC	CASSWRGLAGGIPYEQYF
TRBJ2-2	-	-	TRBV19	TGTGCCGCATGGACCCCCCGAGGAGGCACCGGGGAGCTGTTTTTT	CAAWTPRGGTGELFF
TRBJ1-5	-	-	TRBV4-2	TGTGCCAGCAGCCATCCCAAGGCGCAGGGGCGGGTGGGTTATAGCAATCAGCCCCAGCATTTT	CASSHPKAQGRVGYSNQPQHF
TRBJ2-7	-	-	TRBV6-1	TGTGCCAGCCGGGATACTACCTACGAGCAGTACTTC	CASRDTTYEQYF
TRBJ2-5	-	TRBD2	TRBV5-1	TGCGCCAGCAGCTTAAACGTCGGACTAGTCCAAGAGACCCAGTACTTC	CASSLNVGLVQETQYF
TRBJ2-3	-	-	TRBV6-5	TGTGCCAGCAGTCCCCGGCCCGGCGGAGATACGCAGTATTTT	CASSPRPGGDTQYF
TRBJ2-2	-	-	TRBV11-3	TGTGCCAGCAGCTTAGAAGAGGGTTGGTTTTTGGCCGGGGAGCTGTTTTTT	CASSLEEGWFLAGELFF
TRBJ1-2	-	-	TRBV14	TGTGCCAGCAGCCAGATGAGGACTGTCGATGGCTACACCTTC	CASSQMRTVDGYTF
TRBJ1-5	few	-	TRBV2	TGTGCCAGCGCGAGACAAATCAATCAGCCCCAGCATTTT	CASARQINQPQHF
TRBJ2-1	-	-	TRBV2	TGTGCCAGCACAGAGCGAACCTACAATGAGCAGTTCTTC	CASTERTYNEQFF
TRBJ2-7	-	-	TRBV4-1	TGCGCCAGCAGCCAAGAATTCCGGGACAACTACGAGCAGTACTTC	CASSQEFRDNYEQYF
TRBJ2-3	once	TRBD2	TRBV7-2	TGTGCCAGCAATACAGCGGGGGGGCGGATCATAACAGATACGCAGTATTTT	CASNTAGGRIITDTQYF
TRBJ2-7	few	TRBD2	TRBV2	TGTGCCAGCGAATTAGCGGGGGGGCCCGTCGAGCAGTACTTC	CASELAGGPVEQYF
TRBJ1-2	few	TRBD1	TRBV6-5	TGTGCCAGCAGTTACTCGAGACAGGGAAATGCCTACACCTTC	CASSYSRQGNAYTF
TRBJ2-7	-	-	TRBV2	TGTGCCAGCACCCACCTTTTCAGCTCCTACGAGCAGTACTTC	CASTHLFSSYEQYF
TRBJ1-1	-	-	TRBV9	TGTGCCAGCAGCATTCGTGGGCAAGGGAACACTGAAGCTTTCTTT	CASSIRGQGNTEAFF
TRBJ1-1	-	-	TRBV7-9	TGTGCCAGCAGCTTACGTCAGGACAGTGGGACTGAAGCTTTCTTT	CASSLRQDSGTEAFF
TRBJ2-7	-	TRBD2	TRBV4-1	TGCGCCAGCAGCCCCGGGACTAGCGGGGGTATGTACGAGCAGTACTTC	CASSPGTSGGMYEQYF
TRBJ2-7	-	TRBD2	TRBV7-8	TGTGCCAGCAGCCTAGTGGCTAGCGGGGCTAACGAGCAGTACTTC	CASSLVASGANEQYF
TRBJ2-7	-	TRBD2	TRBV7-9	TGTGCCAGCAGCCCTAGCGGGGGGTCCTACGAGCAGTACTTC	CASSPSGGSYEQYF
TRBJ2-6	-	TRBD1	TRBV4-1	TGCGCCAGCAGCCTGGGGACAGGGGGCTCTGGGGCCAACGTCCTGACTTTC	CASSLGTGGSGANVLTF
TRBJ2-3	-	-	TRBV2	TGTGCCAGCGGTAGAGACAGTTACACAGATACGCAGTATTTT	CASGRDSYTDTQYF
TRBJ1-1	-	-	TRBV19	TGTGCCAGTAGTGTAGGGCTCCGGGGGATGAACACTGAAGCTTTCTTT	CASSVGLRGMNTEAFF
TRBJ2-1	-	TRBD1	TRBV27	TGTGCCAGCAGAACCCTATCACAGGGGCGACATGAGCAGTTCTTC	CASRTLSQGRHEQFF
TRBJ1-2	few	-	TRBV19	TGTGCCAGTAGGACAGTATATGGCTACACCTTC	CASRTVYGYTF
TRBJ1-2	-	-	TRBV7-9	TGTGCCAGCAGCTTAGACGGGAACTATGGCTACACCTTC	CASSLDGNYGYTF
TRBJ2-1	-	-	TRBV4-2	TGTGCCAGCAGCACGCTCCGGTACAATGAGCAGTTCTTC	CASSTLRYNEQFF
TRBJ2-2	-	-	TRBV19	TGTGCCAGTAGTATAGGGCAGGTGGCCGGGGAGCTGTTTTTT	CASSIGQVAGELFF
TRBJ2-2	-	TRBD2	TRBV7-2	TGTGCCAGCAGCACCTTTAGCGGGGGGCTATCCGGGGAGCTGTTTTTT	CASSTFSGGLSGELFF
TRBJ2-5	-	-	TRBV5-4	TGTGCCAGCAGCTTCCGGCAGGGTCAAGAGACCCAGTACTTC	CASSFRQGQETQYF
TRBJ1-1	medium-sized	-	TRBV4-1	TGCGCCAGCAGCCAAGGGGCAGGAATGAACACTGAAGCTTTCTTT	CASSQGAGMNTEAFF
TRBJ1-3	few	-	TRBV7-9	TGTGCCAGCAGCCGGACAGCCCTTATTGGAAACACCATATATTTT	CASSRTALIGNTIYF